Below are 13 T cell receptor beta chains sequenced from a single sample in a study of shared clonotypes between healthy human individuals. Clones were sequenced by immunoSEQ multiplex PCR, and TCRdb holds only the in-frame ones, with some missing. The sample lists about 2.5 million clones; around 93% were seen once. The specimen sequenced was naive CD4+ T cells from PBMCs. The subset was: CD45RA+ positively selected. The receptors were sampled from a man aged 18 to 29 in good health. Some clones in this sample may be carry-over from other donors' samples.

This chain joins TRBV6-5 and TRBJ2-7; no clear D. From germline, CDR1 is MNHEY and CDR2 SVGAGI. Trimming pared 1 base from V and 4 bases from J, leaving 11 bases between. The CDR3 spans 14 residues. CDR3 residues: CASSYFGRNYEQYF. DNA of the CDR3: TGTGCCAGCAGTTACTTCGGACGTAATTACGAGCAGTACTTC.

The chain recombines TRBV5-1 with TRBJ2-7; D is uncertain. Germline CDR1 SGHRS, CDR2 YFSETQ. V dropped 5 bases and J dropped 6 bases, with 15 bases sitting between them. The CDR3 totals 13 residues. The CDR3 DNA sequence: TGCGCCAGCAGTGTCGAGGCACTGGGCGAGCAGTACTTC. Translation: CASSVEALGEQYF.

The chain combines TRBV7-8 with TRBJ2-3; TRBD2 matches 8 bases. This CDR3 is built from 16 residues. V lost 3 bases and J lost 1; bases outside the gene matches: 6. Per the germline V gene, CDR1 is SGHVS and CDR2 is FQNEAQ. DNA of the CDR3: TGTGCCAGCAGCTTCCCCGGACTAGCTCGCACAGATACGCAGTATTTT. Residues: CASSFPGLARTDTQYF.

This clone was detected only a few times. V and J are TRBV5-1 and TRBJ1-1, with D uncertain. The CDR3 contains 15 residues. Trimming removed 0 bases at V and 1 base at J, with 10 bases between. Germline CDR1 is SGHRS and CDR2 is YFSETQ. CDR3 bases: TGCGCCAGCAGCTTGGAAGGTTTCGAGAACACTGAAGCTTTCTTT. It translates to CASSLEGFENTEAFF.

The CDR3 DNA follows: TGCGCCAGCAGCTCCCGGACAGATATGAACACTGAAGCTTTCTTT. Encoded protein: CASSSRTDMNTEAFF. V and J are TRBV5-1 and TRBJ1-1; D may be TRBD1 (6 bases). V was cut by 3 bases and J by 0 bases, with 12 bases left in between. This CDR3 region has 15 residues. Germline V gene data show CDR1 as SGHRS and CDR2 as YFSETQ.

The CDR3 is CASSLMPGQGAGEKLFF. The CDR3 DNA is TGTGCCAGCAGCTTAATGCCGGGACAGGGGGCGGGGGAAAAACTGTTTTTT. The chain couples TRBV11-2 to TRBJ1-4; 12 nucleotides line up with TRBD1. Germline loops: CDR1 SGHAT, CDR2 FQNNGV. V trimming: 2 bases; J trimming: 8 bases; junction bases outside the gene matches: 9. The CDR3 runs to 17 residues.

J is TRBJ2-6 and V is TRBV6-5; D is unresolved. The V gene lost 4 bases and the J gene lost 1 base, with 8 bases spanning the gap. CDR1 MNHEY and CDR2 SVGAGI come from the germline V gene. The CDR3 consists of 15 residues. CDR3 in DNA: TGTGCCAGCAGTTTGCGGCCTTCTGGGGCCAACGTCCTGACTTTC. Translating gives CASSLRPSGANVLTF.

V usage is TRBV30 and J usage is TRBJ2-4; D is perhaps TRBD2 (5 bases). This CDR3 is built from 17 residues. Germline V gene lookup returns CDR1 GTSNPN and CDR2 SVGIG (reference sequence). Trimming took off 1 base at V and 2 bases at J, with 18 bases between the two ends. This chain's CDR3 is CAWSASRAPGPKNIQYF. CDR3 coding DNA: TGTGCCTGGAGTGCCTCGAGGGCCCCAGGTCCCAAAAACATTCAGTACTTC.

The rearrangement links TRBV18 to TRBJ2-2; D may be TRBD1 (5 bases). Trimming shortened V by 5 bases and J by 5 bases, and 15 bases separated the two germline ends. The germline V gene has CDR1 KGHSH and CDR2 LQKENI. This CDR3 spans 15 amino acids. The CDR3 nucleotides read TGTGCCAGCTCAATCAGGGATTTTCTTACCGGGGAGCTGTTTTTT. It encodes CASSIRDFLTGELFF.

The J gene is TRBJ1-4, the V gene TRBV30; the D is unclear. In germline, CDR1 is GTSNPN, CDR2 SVGIG (reference sequence). The CDR3 runs to 14 residues. V dropped 2 bases and J dropped 0 bases, with 7 bases sitting between them. The CDR3 DNA reads as TGTGCCTGGAGTTTGGACGCAACTAATGAAAAACTGTTTTTT. This translates into CAWSLDATNEKLFF. The full variable domain, in which reference TRBV30 and TRBJ1-4 provide the parts outside the CDR3, is SQTIHQWPATLVQPVGSPLSLECTVEGTSNPNLYWYRQAAGRGLQLLFYSVGIGQISSEVPQNLSASRPQDRQFILSSKKLLLSDSGFYLCAWSLDATNEKLFFGSGTQLSVL.

The rearrangement uses TRBV7-9 and TRBJ2-7, with D possibly TRBD1 on 6 matching bases. This CDR3 is 16 amino acids long. Deletions cut 5 bases from V and 3 bases from J, with 20 bases between. Germline lookup yields CDR1 SEHNR and CDR2 FQNEAQ (reference sequence). CDR3: CASSPMKPGHLYEQYF. In nucleotides, the CDR3 is TGTGCCAGCAGCCCCATGAAACCGGGACACCTCTACGAGCAGTACTTC.

This clone was found once. The rearrangement uses TRBV7-3 and TRBJ2-2; D call uncertain. The CDR3 is 15 amino acids. Per germline, CDR1 SGHTA and CDR2 FQGTGA. V was shortened by 4 bases and J by 0 bases, with 9 bases between the two germline ends. The CDR3 DNA sequence: TGTGCCAGCAGCTCGTCCGTTGCGAACACCGGGGAGCTGTTTTTT. Its translation: CASSSSVANTGELFF.

The CDR3 reads CASSLAPGGVSGELFF. CDR3 coding DNA: TGTGCCAGCAGTCTGGCGCCGGGAGGGGTATCCGGGGAGCTGTTTTTT. This rearrangement joins TRBV7-2 to TRBJ2-2; 8 positions agree with TRBD2. The CDR3 loop spans 16 amino acids. CDR1 and CDR2 (germline): SGHTA, FQGNSA. With 6 bases clipped from V and 6 bases from J, the junction kept 12 bases outside the gene matches.